One and the same sample provided the 16 T cell receptor beta chains below, sequenced in a study of cytomegalovirus exposure and HLA in healthy donors. Assay: immunoSEQ multiplex PCR; the TCRdb copy retains only in-frame clones and omits some. The sample holds approximately 140,000 clones, around 86% seen once. The sample taken for sequencing was PBMCs. These receptors were taken from a man aged 18 to 35 in good health and CMV-seropositive.

This chain links TRBV27 with TRBJ1-1; unclear D gene. CDR3 length: 14 amino acids. The ends were cut back, 7 bases at V and 5 bases at J, with 17 bases in the middle. Germline V lookup: CDR1 MNHEY, CDR2 SMNVEV (reference sequence). CDR3 in amino acids: CASKSRNLRTEAFF. In DNA, the CDR3 is TGTGCCAGCAAAAGTAGGAACCTGAGGACTGAAGCTTTCTTT.

The chain carries TRBV2 and TRBJ1-6; 7 bases line up with TRBD1. Trimming took 6 bases from V and 7 from J; bases not matched to a gene: 6. CDR1 is SNHLY and CDR2 is FYNNEI in the germline V gene. The CDR3 loop spans 14 amino acids. The CDR3 DNA reads as TGTGCCAGCAGCAGGGGGTTGGTGAATTCACCCCTCCACTTT. It is translated as CASSRGLVNSPLHF.

This sequence joins TRBV7-9 and TRBJ2-2; the match to TRBD2 covers 9 bases. Germline trimming cut 3 bases from V and 2 bases from J; bases unmatched to any gene: 4. Germline assignment: CDR1 SEHNR and CDR2 FQNEAQ (reference sequence). The CDR3 is 16 amino acids. In DNA, the CDR3 is TGTGCCAGCAGCTTCCGACTAGCGGTAAACACCGGGGAGCTGTTTTTT. It is translated as CASSFRLAVNTGELFF.

This clone was observed a single time. The chain uses TRBV27 and TRBJ1-3, with TRBD1 matching 8 bases. The trim removed 6 bases at V and 1 base at J, leaving 2 bases unmatched. Germline V CDR1 and CDR2: MNHEY, SMNVEV (reference sequence). The CDR3 is made up of 14 amino acids. The CDR3 loop is CASRQGVSGNTIYF. DNA of the CDR3: TGTGCCAGCAGACAGGGGGTATCTGGAAACACCATATATTTT.

J is TRBJ2-7 and V is TRBV5-6; D is perhaps TRBD1 (6 bases). Germline V CDR1 and CDR2: SGHDT, YYEEEE. This CDR3 contains 13 residues. Trimming removed 7 bases at V and 3 bases at J, with 14 bases between. The CDR3 bases are TGTGCCAGCGGGGGCCTTGGAGTCTACGAGCAGTACTTC. Its translation: CASGGLGVYEQYF.

In DNA form, the CDR3 reads TGTGCCAGCAGCTTCATCGGGAGAACCTACAATGAGCAGTTCTTC. Its translation is CASSFIGRTYNEQFF. This rearrangement joins TRBV11-3 to TRBJ2-1; TRBD2 is a possible D gene (6 bases). V was clipped by 3 bases and J by 2 bases, with 11 bases between them. The germline V gene encodes CDR1 SGHNT and CDR2 YENEEA. This CDR3 spans 15 amino acids.

V is TRBV5-6 and J is TRBJ1-5, with 7 nucleotides matching TRBD1. The CDR3 has 14 amino acids. Unmatched junction bases numbered 8, after V lost 5 bases and J lost 6 bases. From germline, CDR1 is SGHDT and CDR2 YYEEEE. The CDR3 DNA is TGTGCCAGCAGTTCGGGACAGCGCGGTCAGCCCCAGCATTTT. The encoded protein is CASSSGQRGQPQHF.

J is TRBJ1-1 and V is TRBV6-5, with 10 bases fitting TRBD1. The CDR3 is 13 residues long. Looked up from germline, CDR1 is MNHEY and CDR2 is SVGAGI. Unmatched junction bases numbered 13, after V lost 10 bases and J lost 11 bases. The CDR3 loop reads CATHVEGTGDAFF. CDR3 nucleotide sequence: TGTGCCACCCACGTTGAGGGGACAGGGGACGCTTTCTTT.

This chain connects TRBV5-1 to TRBJ2-7, with 10 bases aligning to TRBD2. Germline V gives CDR1 SGHRS, CDR2 YFSETQ. This CDR3 spans 14 amino acids. Losses at the gene ends were 2 bases for V and 3 bases for J; bases not matched to a gene: 2. CDR3 region: CASSLAGGYYEQYF. CDR3 sequence (DNA): TGCGCCAGCAGCTTAGCGGGAGGGTACTACGAGCAGTACTTC.

The sample holds one count of this clone. This chain connects TRBV5-1 to TRBJ2-3, with 9 bases identical to TRBD2. Germline V lookup: CDR1 SGHRS, CDR2 YFSETQ. The CDR3 is 16 residues long. With V trimmed by 4 bases and J by 5 bases, 11 bases remained unmatched. The CDR3, as DNA: TGCGCCAGCAGCCCTCGCGGGGCGGGAGGGATAGATACGCAGTATTTT. Translation: CASSPRGAGGIDTQYF.

This clone was observed once. The gene calls are TRBV5-6 and TRBJ1-2, with a tentative D call TRBD1 (6 bases). V shed 4 bases and J shed 4 bases, with 11 bases lying between them. The CDR3 loop spans 13 amino acids. In germline, CDR1 is SGHDT, CDR2 YYEEEE. The CDR3 protein is CASSLTGPYGYTF. Here the CDR3 DNA reads TGTGCCAGCAGCCTGACAGGCCCCTATGGCTACACCTTC.

V is TRBV10-3 and J is TRBJ1-1; 9 positions match TRBD1. Germline V gene lookup returns CDR1 ENHRY and CDR2 SYGVKD. This CDR3 has 13 residues. After removal of 6 bases from V and 8 bases from J, the junction contained 7 bases not matched to a gene. CDR3 DNA: TGTGCCATCAGGGGACAGGGTTATTCGGAAGCTTTCTTT. The encoded protein is CAIRGQGYSEAFF.

This clone has just one count. This chain connects TRBV29-1 to TRBJ1-2; maybe TRBD1 (6 bases). Germline-derived CDR1 and CDR2 are SQVTM and ANQGSEA. V lost 6 bases to trimming and J lost 7 bases, with 18 bases between them. The CDR3 has 13 residues. The chain's CDR3 is CSVPTGWLRGYTF. CDR3 nucleotide sequence: TGCAGCGTCCCGACAGGTTGGTTGCGTGGCTACACCTTC.

The CDR3 DNA sequence: TGTGCCAGCAGTTACTCGGGGGACAGACAAGAGACCCAGTACTTC. Its translation: CASSYSGDRQETQYF. This chain uses TRBV6-5 with TRBJ2-5, with 7 bases fitting TRBD1. Trimming removed 0 bases from V and 2 bases from J; junction bases left unmatched: 3. The CDR3 spans 15 residues. The germline V gene has CDR1 MNHEY and CDR2 SVGAGI.

The chain has TRBV30 and TRBJ2-7; 7 bases match TRBD1. Germline values: CDR1 GTSNPN, CDR2 SVGIG (reference sequence). This CDR3 region has 14 residues. V lost 0 bases to trimming and J lost 5 bases; unmatched junction nucleotides: 7. The CDR3 here is CAWSVRGGTDEQYF. DNA of the CDR3: TGTGCCTGGAGTGTAAGAGGGGGCACGGACGAGCAGTACTTC.

This chain joins TRBV7-9 and TRBJ1-1; possible D gene TRBD1, 5 bases. CDR1 and CDR2 from the germline V gene are SEHNR and FQNEAQ (reference sequence). The CDR3 spans 13 residues. Trimming removed 5 bases at V and 4 bases at J, with 11 bases between. The CDR3 DNA reads as TGTGCCAGCAGCCCGGGCAGGGCCACTGAAGCTTTCTTT. As protein: CASSPGRATEAFF.